The 8 T cell receptor beta chains below all came from one sample that was sequenced in a study of cytomegalovirus exposure and HLA in healthy donors. With 60 Vbeta and 13 Jbeta primers, the PCR was carried out. Profiled with immunoSEQ multiplex PCR; TCRdb holds only in-frame clones, not every one. The data contain roughly 110,000 clones, around three quarters of them seen just once; the ten biggest clones take up around 5.8%. Sequencing was carried out using PBMCs. Receptor source: a woman aged 50 to 60 in good health and CMV-seropositive.

In its sample, this clone was seen a few times. The sample has other DNA sequences that encode this CDR3 too. The rearrangement links TRBV6-5 to TRBJ1-1, with D possibly TRBD1 on 5 matching bases. CDR3 size: 13 residues. CDR1 and CDR2 from the germline V gene are MNHEY and SVGAGI. V lost 0 bases, J lost 6 bases, and 8 bases lay in between. CDR3 coding DNA: TGTGCCAGCAGTTACTCAGGGGCTTCTGAAGCTTTCTTT. It translates to CASSYSGASEAFF.

V and J are TRBV5-1 and TRBJ2-3; 9 bases line up with TRBD2. Germline values: CDR1 SGHRS, CDR2 YFSETQ. Trimming removed 3 bases from V and 2 bases from J; junction bases left unmatched: 4. The length of the CDR3 is 15 residues. The CDR3 DNA reads as TGCGCCAGCAGCTCTAGCGGGGCCTTCACAGATACGCAGTATTTT. Translated, it gives CASSSSGAFTDTQYF.

J is TRBJ2-1 and V is TRBV4-1; D may be TRBD2 (5 bases). This CDR3 spans 14 amino acids. Germline V gene sequence: CDR1 MGHRA, CDR2 YSYEKL. Deletions cut 4 bases from V and 8 bases from J, with 15 bases between. CDR3 coding DNA: TGCGCCAGCAGCCGGACGTCCGGTAGCGATGAGCAGTTCTTC. Translating gives CASSRTSGSDEQFF.

This chain joins TRBV5-1 and TRBJ2-5, with D possibly being TRBD1 (5 bases). V shed 0 bases and J shed 5 bases, with 17 bases lying between them. Per the germline V gene, CDR1 is SGHRS and CDR2 is YFSETQ. This CDR3 contains 16 residues. DNA of the CDR3: TGCGCCAGCAGCTTGGGGGGCTCCCGAGGTCGGGAGACCCAGTACTTC. This codes for CASSLGGSRGRETQYF.

V is TRBV2 and J is TRBJ2-5; unclear D gene. Germline CDR1 is SNHLY and CDR2 is FYNNEI. The CDR3 sequence is 12 residues long. Trimming removed 6 bases from V and 0 bases from J, with 5 bases in between. CDR3 nucleotides: TGTGCCAGCAGGGAGTACCAAGAGACCCAGTACTTC. As protein: CASREYQETQYF. Full variable domain (missing parts from reference TRBV2 and TRBJ2-5): EPEVTQTPSHQVTQMGQEVILRCVPISNHLYFYWYRQILGQKVEFLVSFYNNEISEKSEIFDDQFSVERPDGSNFTLKIRSTKLEDSAMYFCASREYQETQYFGPGTRLLVL.

V usage is TRBV10-3 and J usage is TRBJ1-2; TRBD1 aligns across 12 bases. Germline CDR1 ENHRY, CDR2 SYGVKD. The CDR3 spans 15 residues. J was trimmed by 6 bases and V by 6 bases; bases with no gene match: 8. Written as DNA, the CDR3 is TGTGCCATCAGCCTTGGGACAGGGGGCAGGGATGGCTACACCTTC. It translates to CAISLGTGGRDGYTF.

The chain is built from TRBV6-5 and TRBJ1-2; 7 bases are shared with TRBD1. This CDR3 is built from 12 residues. V lost 8 bases to trimming and J lost 7 bases; unmatched junction nucleotides: 7. The germline gives CDR1 MNHEY, CDR2 SVGAGI. CDR3 region: CASEEGGGGYTF. DNA of the CDR3: TGTGCCAGCGAGGAAGGGGGCGGTGGCTACACCTTC.

This clone was observed a few times. The chain employs TRBV4-3 and TRBJ1-6, with 9 bases identical to TRBD1. This CDR3 has 15 residues. Losses at the gene ends were 3 bases for V and 7 bases for J; bases not matched to a gene: 4. Germline CDR1 is LGHNA and CDR2 is YSLEER. The chain's CDR3 is CASSHTGQGNSPLHF. The CDR3 region has the DNA TGCGCCAGCAGCCATACGGGACAGGGAAATTCACCCCTCCACTTT.